Reported below is one T cell receptor (beta chain). The data originate from a study of OX40 agonist ivuxolimab in advanced cancers. Study summary: Each patient was given ivuxolimab into a vein every 2 weeks, at 0.01 to 10 mg/kg. Enrollees could have had prior anti-PD-1, anti-PD-L1 or anti-CTLA-4 therapy, which 40% to 45% had received.

Blood draws occurred at baseline, cycle 4 day 1, and cycle 7 day 1. Germline CDR1 is SNHLY and CDR2 is FYNNEI. With 6 bases removed from V and 6 bases from J, the gap between germline ends came to 19 bases. There are 15 residues in the CDR3. Produced via immunoSEQ multiplex PCR; TCRdb's table is partial and in-frame only. The sample yields 73,000 or so clones, 70% to 90% seen once. Sequencing was performed on CD4+ or CD8+ T cells sorted from blood, taken in a trial of the OX40 agonist ivuxolimab. The sequence was obtained from an adult with an advanced solid tumor such as melanoma, head and neck, liver or kidney cancer. The chain couples TRBV2 to TRBJ2-3; possibly TRBD1 for D (6 bases). The CDR3 region has the DNA TGTGCCAGCAGCTGGGGGCCGGGGAACACTGATACGCAGTATTTT. Translated: CASSWGPGNTDTQYF.